Included here is one T cell receptor beta chain sequence, with context. Its matching antigen is unknown. Method: immunoSEQ multiplex PCR; TCRdb's copy keeps in-frame clones and lacks some. The data hold 100,000 or so clones, with approximately 96% observed a single time. The CDR3 extends over 16 amino acids. CDR1 is LGHDT and CDR2 is YNNKEL in the germline V gene (reference sequence). Losses at the gene ends were 3 bases for V and 1 base for J; bases not matched to a gene: 8. The source of the sample is a study of T cell responses to AZD1222 COVID-19 vaccine. General study findings and limits: Repertoires were collected only later (after the peak T cell response had occurred). Vaccine-associated CD4 TCRs spanned spike, dominant at 160-218 and 743-854. Just 5 or 6 AZD1222 recipients tested seropositive at baseline. Unmutated variant regions are reportedly the target of nearly half of TCRs that are spike-specific.

The material sequenced was peripheral blood, taken on day 0 of AZD1222 vaccination. The TCR was taken from an adult in good health. The chain has TRBV3-1 (or the pseudogene TRBV3-2) and TRBJ2-5, with 7 bases matching TRBD2. The CDR3 nucleotides are TGTGCCAGCAGCCATTTTGAAGCGGGACGCCAAGAGACCCAGTACTTC. Its translation is CASSHFEAGRQETQYF.